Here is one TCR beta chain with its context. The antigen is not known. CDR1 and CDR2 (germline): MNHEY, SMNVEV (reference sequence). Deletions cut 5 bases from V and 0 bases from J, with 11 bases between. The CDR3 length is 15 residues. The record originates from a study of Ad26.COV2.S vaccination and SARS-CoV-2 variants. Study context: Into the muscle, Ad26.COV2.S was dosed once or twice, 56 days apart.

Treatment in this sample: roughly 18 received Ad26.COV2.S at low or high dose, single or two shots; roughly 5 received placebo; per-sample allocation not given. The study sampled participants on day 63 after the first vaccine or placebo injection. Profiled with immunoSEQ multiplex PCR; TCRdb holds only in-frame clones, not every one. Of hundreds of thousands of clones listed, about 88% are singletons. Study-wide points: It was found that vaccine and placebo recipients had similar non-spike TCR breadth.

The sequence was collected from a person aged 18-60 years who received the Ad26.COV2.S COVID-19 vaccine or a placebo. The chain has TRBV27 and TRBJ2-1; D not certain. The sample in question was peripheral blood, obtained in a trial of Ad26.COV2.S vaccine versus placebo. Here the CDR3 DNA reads TGTGCCAGCAGTGGGTCGACCGACTCCTACAATGAGCAGTTCTTC. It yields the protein CASSGSTDSYNEQFF.